The clone carrying this TCR beta chain was detected only once. The sample originates from a study of blood T cell repertoires in COVID-19. Study-wide background: Acute-phase and convalescent COVID-19 samples originated in the United States, Italy and Spain. PBMCs, B-cell-depleted T cells, or T cells provided the cDNA or gDNA that made up the material.

In the original processing: Using reference gene primer amplification, nucleated cell counts were estimated. Sequenced by immunoSEQ multiplex PCR; TCRdb stores in-frame clones only, minus some. V and J calls and clone size come straight from that table; D and trimming were deduced from the DNA. Among tens of thousands of clones, 80% were seen once, and the ten largest hold about a sixth. This clonotype originated in a woman at least 80 years old with active or convalescent COVID-19. Sequencing was carried out using peripheral blood.

The CDR3 DNA reads as TGTGCCAGCAGCTTAGTCGGGGCGGCAGGGGCGCTGAAAGATACGCAGTATTTT. It yields the protein CASSLVGAAGALKDTQYF. V and J are TRBV7-2 and TRBJ2-3; a weak D match, TRBD1 (6 bases). Germline V CDR1 and CDR2: SGHTA, FQGNSA. The CDR3 length is 18 residues. Trimming removed 1 base at V and 5 bases at J, with 22 bases between.